Listed below are T cell receptor beta chains from one sample, sequenced in a study of relationships among human T cell subsets. Using its own MiXCR run on the multiplex PCR reads, TCRdb lists one record per CDR3 protein. The sample has 10,000 to 15,000 distinct CDR3 sequences; around 67% are singletons. Sequenced input: CD4+ Th1 cells sorted from blood. These receptors originate from a man aged 35-49 years in good health. The CDR3 runs from the conserved cysteine through the conserved F or W. A D gene is named only where the DNA matches it firmly. Clone size is given for some rows only: seen once, a few or many times, or a class if the clone is expanded.

>NA|TRBV4-1|TRBJ2-3|TRBD2|19
TGCGCCAGCAGCCAAGATCCTTCACTAGCGGGAGGGGGGACAGATACGCAGTATTTT
CASSQDPSLAGGGTDTQYF
>NA|TRBV20-1|TRBJ1-5|TRBD1|13
TGCAGCCACCACAGGGGCCCCGATCAGCCCCAGCATTTT
CSHHRGPDQPQHF
>few|TRBV11-1|TRBJ2-5|TRBD1|15
TGTGCCAGCAGCCCCGGGACAGGGGCCCATGAGACCCAGTACTTC
CASSPGTGAHETQYF
>NA|TRBV5-1|TRBJ1-3|NA|17
TGCGCCAGCAGCTTGGATTGGAGCCGAGCCTCTGGAAACACCATATATTTT
CASSLDWSRASGNTIYF
>NA|TRBV4-2|TRBJ2-1|TRBD2|18
TGTGCCAGCAGCCAGTTACTAGCGGGAGTGAACTCCTACAATGAGCAGTTCTTC
CASSQLLAGVNSYNEQFF
>NA|TRBV18|TRBJ2-1|TRBD1|14
TGTGCCAGCTCACCGGGACAGGGAGTCGGTGAGCAGTTCTTC
CASSPGQGVGEQFF
>NA|TRBV15|TRBJ2-5|NA|14
TGTGCCACCAGCAGAGATCCCGGGAGAGAGACCCAGTACTTC
CATSRDPGRETQYF
>NA|TRBV16|TRBJ2-3|TRBD2|17
TGTGCCAGCAGCCACCTTGGGGCTAGCGGGGCCACAGATACGCAGTATTTT
CASSHLGASGATDTQYF
>NA|TRBV28|TRBJ2-2|NA|14
TGTGCCAGCAGAGTCCCAGGGGTCACCGGGGAGCTGTTTTTT
CASRVPGVTGELFF
>few|TRBV19|TRBJ1-5|NA|13
TGTGCCAGTAGTATACCGGGCTCCTCGCCCCAGCATTTT
CASSIPGSSPQHF
>NA|TRBV5-1|TRBJ1-1|NA|14
TGCGCCAGCAGCTTGGGGGGCGCAGGGACTGAAGCTTTCTTT
CASSLGGAGTEAFF
>NA|TRBV5-1|TRBJ2-7|TRBD2|16
TGCGCCAGCAGCTTGGCCGCGACTAGCGGACACTACGAGCAGTACTTC
CASSLAATSGHYEQYF
>NA|TRBV11-2|TRBJ1-6|NA|15
TGTGCCAGCAGCTTGATTAGGGGTCAAGCTTCACCCCTCCACTTT
CASSLIRGQASPLHF
>NA|TRBV30|TRBJ1-1|TRBD1|13
TGTGCCTGGGCCGGGACAGGGAACACTGAAGCTTTCTTT
CAWAGTGNTEAFF
>NA|TRBV6-6|TRBJ2-7|TRBD2|14
TGTGCCAGCAGTAATAGCGGGGTACCCTACGAGCAGTACTTC
CASSNSGVPYEQYF
>once|TRBV24-1|TRBJ2-1|TRBD1|20
TGTGCCACCAGTGATTCCGTCCCGGGACAGGGGGTAGGTCTCTACAATGAGCAGTTCTTC
CATSDSVPGQGVGLYNEQFF
>NA|TRBV28|TRBJ1-5|NA|14
TGTGCCACCCACTTCCTCTTGGGGAATCAGCCCCAGCATTTT
CATHFLLGNQPQHF
>NA|TRBV20-1|TRBJ1-1|NA|10
TGCAGTGCGTTTAGGGATGAAGCTTTCTTT
CSAFRDEAFF
>NA|TRBV5-1|TRBJ2-3|TRBD2|18
TGCGCCAGCAGCTTGGAACCGGCTAGCGGGACCCGCACAGATACGCAGTATTTT
CASSLEPASGTRTDTQYF
>once|TRBV7-9|TRBJ1-4|NA|14
TGTGCCAGCAGCCCCGACAGGAGGTACGAAAAACTGTTTTTT
CASSPDRRYEKLFF
>NA|TRBV4-1|TRBJ2-6|NA|18
TGCGCCAGCAGCCAAGATGGGCAGGGGACGAGGGGGGCCAACGTCCTGACTTTC
CASSQDGQGTRGANVLTF
>medium-sized|TRBV28|TRBJ2-3|NA|11
TGTGCCAGCCGGAGCACAGATACGCAGTATTTT
CASRSTDTQYF
>few|TRBV5-1|TRBJ2-5|NA|14
TGCGCCAGCAGCGCCTTGCAGGGGCAGGAGACCCAGTACTTC
CASSALQGQETQYF
>NA|TRBV12-3/TRBV12-4|TRBJ2-2|NA|13
TGTGCCAGCAGCCGAAACGGGGCCGGGGAGCTGTTTTTT
CASSRNGAGELFF
>NA|TRBV27|TRBJ2-7|TRBD2|18
TGTGCCAGCAGTTATGGGACTAGCGGGAGCGGTCGTCTAGGGGAGCAGTACTTC
CASSYGTSGSGRLGEQYF
>NA|TRBV20-1|TRBJ2-1|TRBD2|15
TGCAGTGCTAGGGCCGGGACTAGCCCTTACAATGAGCAGTTCTTC
CSARAGTSPYNEQFF
>NA|TRBV29-1|TRBJ2-7|TRBD2|14
TGCAGCGCCGCCCTAGCGGGAGGATCCTACGAGCAGTACTTC
CSAALAGGSYEQYF
>few|TRBV6-6|TRBJ1-1|NA|12
TGTGCCAGCGCGGACTGGAACACTGAAGCTTTCTTT
CASADWNTEAFF
>NA|TRBV29-1|TRBJ2-1|NA|11
TGCAGCGTTGGGGCAAGCAATGAGCAGTTCTTC
CSVGASNEQFF
>NA|TRBV30|TRBJ1-1|NA|12
TGTGCCTGGACAGGTATGAACACTGAAGCTTTCTTT
CAWTGMNTEAFF
>NA|TRBV20-1|TRBJ2-7|TRBD1|12
TGCAGTACCTCGGACAGGCGACGCGAGCAGTACTTC
CSTSDRRREQYF
>NA|TRBV12-3/TRBV12-4|TRBJ1-5|NA|14
TGTGCCAGCAGAAGGACAGAAACAAATCAGCCCCAGCATTTT
CASRRTETNQPQHF
>NA|TRBV11-2|TRBJ2-1|TRBD2|15
TGTGCCAGCAGCCGCCCTAGCGGAGCTTACAATGAGCAGTTCTTC
CASSRPSGAYNEQFF
>NA|TRBV11-2|TRBJ2-7|TRBD1|13
TGTGCCAGCAGCTCGGACAGGGGGCTTGAGCAGTACTTC
CASSSDRGLEQYF
>NA|TRBV11-3|TRBJ2-1|TRBD2|16
TGTGCCAGCAGCTTATTCACTAGCGAGCCTTACAATGAGCAGTTCTTC
CASSLFTSEPYNEQFF
>NA|TRBV28|TRBJ1-2|TRBD1|12
TGTGCCAGTAGGGACAGCAACTATGGCTACACCTTC
CASRDSNYGYTF
>once|TRBV11-2|TRBJ2-1|NA|15
TGTGCCAGCAGCTTAGGCAGGGGAGGCTACAATGAGCAGTTCTTC
CASSLGRGGYNEQFF
>NA|TRBV18|TRBJ2-3|TRBD2|16
TGTGCCAGCTCACCATCAGCGGGGGGGCCAGGAGATACGCAGTATTTT
CASSPSAGGPGDTQYF
>NA|TRBV7-8|TRBJ1-3|NA|16
TGTGCCAGCAGCTTAGGGACACCAAGCTCTGGAAACACCATATATTTT
CASSLGTPSSGNTIYF
>once|TRBV28|TRBJ2-1|NA|15
TGTGCCAGCAGTTTTGGGTCGGCAGCCTACAATGAGCAGTTCTTC
CASSFGSAAYNEQFF
>NA|TRBV4-1|TRBJ1-4|NA|16
TGCGCCAGCAGCCAAGAAAGCACAGCCTTTAATGAAAAACTGTTTTTT
CASSQESTAFNEKLFF
>NA|TRBV18|TRBJ2-1|NA|14
TGTGCCAGCTCACCCCTGGACATCACCAATGGGCAGTTCTTC
CASSPLDITNGQFF
>NA|TRBV5-1|TRBJ1-2|TRBD1|16
TGTGCCAGCAGCAAAAATCGAGCCCAGGGGGCGGCCGGCTACACCTTC
CASSKNRAQGAAGYTF
>NA|TRBV2|TRBJ1-5|NA|14
TGTGCCAGCAGTGAACAGGGTCACAATCAGCCCCAGCATTTT
CASSEQGHNQPQHF
>NA|TRBV11-2|TRBJ2-7|NA|16
TGTGCCAGCAGCGCGCGGGGGGGGACAGGTGGATACGAGCAGTACTTC
CASSARGGTGGYEQYF
>few|TRBV28|TRBJ1-5|TRBD1|14
TGTGCCAGCAGTTTGGGACAGGGGTACCAGCCCCAGCATTTT
CASSLGQGYQPQHF
>NA|TRBV12-3/TRBV12-4|TRBJ2-1|TRBD2|15
TGTGCCAGCACCACTATAGCGGGCACGCGCAATGAGCAGTTCTTC
CASTTIAGTRNEQFF
>NA|TRBV12-3/TRBV12-4|TRBJ2-3|TRBD2|14
TGTGCCAGCAGTTGGGCTAGCGGGGGGGATACGCAGTATTTT
CASSWASGGDTQYF
>NA|TRBV2|TRBJ2-5|NA|15
TGTGCCAGCAGTGAGGACTCCGGGACGCTCGGGACCCAGTACTTC
CASSEDSGTLGTQYF
>NA|TRBV4-2|TRBJ1-2|NA|16
TGTGCCAGCAGCCATAACTCGGCACTAGCTGACTATGGCTACACCTTC
CASSHNSALADYGYTF
>NA|TRBV4-1|TRBJ2-1|NA|16
TGCGCCAGCAGCCAAGCCCCTTCCTTGCTGAGGGGTGAGCAGTTCTTC
CASSQAPSLLRGEQFF
>few|TRBV11-1|TRBJ2-7|TRBD2|15
TGTGCCAGCAGCTTAGTCGGGGGGAGTATATACGAGCAGTACTTC
CASSLVGGSIYEQYF
>few|TRBV28|TRBJ2-1|TRBD2|14
TGTGCCAGCAAGAGGCCTAGCGGTGCGGGTGAGCAGTTCTTC
CASKRPSGAGEQFF
>NA|TRBV11-2|TRBJ2-2|TRBD2|16
TGTGCCAGCAGCTTTATGGGACTAACGAACACCGGGGAGCTGTTTTTT
CASSFMGLTNTGELFF